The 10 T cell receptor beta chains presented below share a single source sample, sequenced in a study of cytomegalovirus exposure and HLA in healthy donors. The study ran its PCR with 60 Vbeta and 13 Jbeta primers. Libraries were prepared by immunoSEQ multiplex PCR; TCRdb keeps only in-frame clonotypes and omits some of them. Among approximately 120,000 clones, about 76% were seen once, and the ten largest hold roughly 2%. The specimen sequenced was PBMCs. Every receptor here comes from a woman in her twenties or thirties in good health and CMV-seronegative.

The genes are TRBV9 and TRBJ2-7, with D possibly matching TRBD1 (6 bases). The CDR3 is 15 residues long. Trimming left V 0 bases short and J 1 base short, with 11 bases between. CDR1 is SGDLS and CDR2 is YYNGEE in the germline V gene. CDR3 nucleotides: TGTGCCAGCAGCGTAGATTCGGACAGTTCCTACGAGCAGTACTTC. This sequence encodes CASSVDSDSSYEQYF. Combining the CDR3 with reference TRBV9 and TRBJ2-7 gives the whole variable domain DSGVTQTPKHLITATGQRVTLRCSPRSGDLSVYWYQQSLDQGLQFLIQYYNGEERAKGNILERFSAQQFPDLHSELNLSSLELGDSALYFCASSVDSDSSYEQYFGPGTRLTVT.

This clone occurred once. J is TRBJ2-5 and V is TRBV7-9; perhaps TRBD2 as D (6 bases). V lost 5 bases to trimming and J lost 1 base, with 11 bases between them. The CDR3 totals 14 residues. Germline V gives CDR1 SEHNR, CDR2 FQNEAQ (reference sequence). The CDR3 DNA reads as TGTGCCAGCAGCCTGCGGGATTTCCAAGAGACCCAGTACTTC. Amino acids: CASSLRDFQETQYF.

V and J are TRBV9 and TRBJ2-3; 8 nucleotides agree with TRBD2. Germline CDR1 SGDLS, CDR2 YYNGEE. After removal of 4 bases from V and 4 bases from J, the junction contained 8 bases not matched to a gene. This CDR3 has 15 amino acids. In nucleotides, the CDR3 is TGTGCCAGCAGCACTCGGACTAGCAAATCAGATACGCAGTATTTT. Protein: CASSTRTSKSDTQYF.

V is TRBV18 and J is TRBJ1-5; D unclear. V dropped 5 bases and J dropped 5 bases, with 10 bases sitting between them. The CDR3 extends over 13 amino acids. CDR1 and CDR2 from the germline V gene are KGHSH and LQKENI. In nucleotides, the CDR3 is TGTGCCAGCTCAAAAGAGGAGGATCAGCCCCAGCATTTT. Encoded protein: CASSKEEDQPQHF.

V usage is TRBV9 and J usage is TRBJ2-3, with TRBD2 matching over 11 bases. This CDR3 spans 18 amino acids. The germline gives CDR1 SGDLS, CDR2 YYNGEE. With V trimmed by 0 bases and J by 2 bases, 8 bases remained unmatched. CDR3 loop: CASSVVGLAGGDTDTQYF. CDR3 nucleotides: TGTGCCAGCAGCGTAGTAGGGCTAGCGGGAGGAGACACAGATACGCAGTATTTT.

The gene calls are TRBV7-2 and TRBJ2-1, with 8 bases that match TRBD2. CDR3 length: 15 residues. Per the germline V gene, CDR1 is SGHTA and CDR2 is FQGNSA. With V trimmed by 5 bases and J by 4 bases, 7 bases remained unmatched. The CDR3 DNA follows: TGTGCCAGCAGCATAACTAGCGGTCATTACAATGAGCAGTTCTTC. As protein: CASSITSGHYNEQFF.

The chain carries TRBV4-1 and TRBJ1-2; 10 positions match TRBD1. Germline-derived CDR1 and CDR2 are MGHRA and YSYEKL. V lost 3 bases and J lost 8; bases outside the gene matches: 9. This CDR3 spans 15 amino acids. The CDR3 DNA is TGCGCCAGCAGCCAGAGACAGGGGGCGACCTTCGGCTACACCTTC. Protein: CASSQRQGATFGYTF.

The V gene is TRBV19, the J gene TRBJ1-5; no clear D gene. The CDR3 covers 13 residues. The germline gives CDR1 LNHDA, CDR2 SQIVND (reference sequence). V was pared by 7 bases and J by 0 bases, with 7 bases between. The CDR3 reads CASKLRSNQPQHF. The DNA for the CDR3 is TGTGCCAGTAAGTTGCGTAGCAATCAGCCCCAGCATTTT.

CDR3 in DNA: TGTGCCAGCAGCCCCCCGCCAGCCCGAGGAACTGAAGCTTTCTTT. This gives the protein CASSPPPARGTEAFF. The J gene is TRBJ1-1, the V gene TRBV11-2; D unresolved. The V end lost 5 bases, the J end lost 5 bases, and 18 bases lay between the germline ends. The V gene's germline CDR1 is SGHAT and CDR2 FQNNGV. The length of the CDR3 is 15 residues.

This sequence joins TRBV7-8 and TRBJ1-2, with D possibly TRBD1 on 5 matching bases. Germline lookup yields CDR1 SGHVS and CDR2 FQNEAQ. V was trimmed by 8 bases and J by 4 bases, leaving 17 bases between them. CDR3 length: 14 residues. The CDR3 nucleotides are TGTGCCAGCCCCGGATCGACAGTGCCCTATGGCTACACCTTC. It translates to CASPGSTVPYGYTF.